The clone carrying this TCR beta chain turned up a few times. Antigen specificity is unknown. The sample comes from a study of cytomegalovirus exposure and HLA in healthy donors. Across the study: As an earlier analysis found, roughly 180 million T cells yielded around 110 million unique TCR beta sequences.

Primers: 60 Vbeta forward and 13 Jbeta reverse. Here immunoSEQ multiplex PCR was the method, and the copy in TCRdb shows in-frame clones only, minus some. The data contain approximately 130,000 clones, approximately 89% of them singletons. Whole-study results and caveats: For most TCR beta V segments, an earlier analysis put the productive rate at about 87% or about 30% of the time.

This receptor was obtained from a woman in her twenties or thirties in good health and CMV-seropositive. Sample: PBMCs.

The CDR3 DNA reads as TGCGCCAGCAGCCAAGAATCGGGGGGGACAGATACGCAGTATTTT. It codes for CASSQESGGTDTQYF. This chain uses TRBV4-1 with TRBJ2-3, with 8 bases fitting TRBD2. The CDR3 runs 15 residues. Germline-derived CDR1 and CDR2 are MGHRA and YSYEKL. Trimming at V came to 0 bases and at J to 3 bases, leaving 2 bases not matched to a gene.